This T cell receptor (beta chain) was sequenced during a study of T-cell memory formation after mild COVID-19. Study-wide findings and caveats: Largely, contracting CD4+ clones fell within CM and EM, and contracting CD8+ clones within EMRA.

TCRdb used MiXCR to reprocess the 5' RACE reads, holding one entry per CDR3 protein. The sample shows approximately 89,000 distinct CDR3 sequences, approximately 23% of them seen only once. Per the germline V gene, CDR1 is MNHEY and CDR2 is SMNVEV (reference sequence). The CDR3 totals 15 residues. Trimming removed 7 bases from V and 8 bases from J; junction bases left unmatched: 15. Concerning this clonotype: Its antigen is still unknown.

The chain carries TRBV27 and TRBJ1-2; 8 positions match TRBD1. This sequence was found in a man between 18 and 29 years old who had mild COVID-19 (a few samples of this study predate the infection). Cell type and time point are not known. Specimen: PBMCs or a T cell subset sorted from them (not recorded which). The CDR3, as DNA: TGTGCCAGCACACCCCGGACAGGGAGGGTGGAGGGCTACACCTTC. Translated: CASTPRTGRVEGYTF.